This T cell receptor (beta chain) was found in a study of blood T cell repertoires in COVID-19 (dated by TCRdb to between 2020 and 2021). In the study overall: Samples covering the acute and convalescent phases of COVID-19 were provided by collaborators in the United States, Italy and Spain. The material from the prospective study consisted of cDNA or gDNA derived from T cells, B-cell-depleted T cells, or PBMCs. Deeply sampled blood TCRbeta repertoires from subjects exposed to, actively infected with, or recovered from COVID-19 were included in the dataset. The repertoires were made available in a free public database intended to serve as a resource for research on the immune response to SARS-CoV-2. The samples were drawn from the first 160 participants of the ongoing ImmuneRACE study and from roughly 1,300 subjects provided by 6 global collaborators. The sample metadata nearly always contained a de-identified subject ID, COVID-19 status, age in years and sex. Where HLA class I and class II types were available, the types were taken from metadata supplied by the sample provider, not from assay-based typing.

The CDR3 numbers 15 residues from cysteine through phenylalanine. Only CDR3 DNA remains: 45 bases, in frame from the first base. The trim is 0 bases for V and 9 bases for J, with a gap of 12 bases between the germline ends. The germline V gene supplies CDR1 SGHAT and CDR2 FQNNGV. General findings and caveats noted by the study authors: The amount of clinical and demographic metadata varied by source and participant and was provided uncurated.

The immunoSEQ Assay, a bias-controlled multiplex PCR, was used to amplify TCRbeta CDR3 regions from genomic DNA. The paper's processing steps were these. Within the assay, amplification of reference gene primers was used to estimate how many nucleated cells each sample contained. To quantify the absolute abundance of each unique TCRbeta CDR3 rearrangement, sequence reads were collapsed and filtered. For each sample, productive Simpson clonality was calculated as the square root of Simpson's diversity index over productive rearrangements. The clones in this table, taken by TCRdb from immuneACCESS, are in-frame only. Not every clone is retained; where verified, under half of the shortfall comes from an unresolved V gene, and the cause of the rest is unknown. V and J calls and clone size are as listed in that table; D and trimming were resolved from the DNA. The sample table holds approximately 400,000 clones, of which around 87% were seen once. The ten largest make up roughly 1.4% of the sample.

In the prospective study, participants were about 18 to 95 years old, resided in 25 or so geographic areas of the United States, and were enrolled through a virtual design. In the prospective study, cohorts were assigned on the basis of participant-reported clinical history obtained from a screening survey and a study questionnaire. ImmuneRACE Cohort 3 recovered participants were defined by two consecutive negative NP/OP PCR tests, healthcare professional clearance, or symptom resolution. In the prospective study, mobile phlebotomists collected whole blood, serum and a nasopharyngeal or oropharyngeal swab from each participant. Additional blood draws and questionnaires over a roughly two-month period could optionally be provided by prospective study participants. Before DNA extraction, prospective study blood samples were shipped either frozen or at room temperature. Worth noting for this clone: Its antigen target is currently unknown. Qualities for individual bases were not recorded, and no much larger clone is one base off.

In this chain, TRBV11-2 is recombined with TRBJ1-6; TRBD1 could be the D gene, as 5 bases match. This TCR derives from a man aged 30-40 years who had recovered from COVID-19. Sequencing was carried out using PBMCs or T cells enriched from blood (not recorded which). In nucleotides, the sequence is TGTGCCAGCAGCTTAGACAGGGTAAACTCTTCACCCCTCCACTTT. This codes for CASSLDRVNSSPLHF.